This record looks at one T cell receptor (beta chain) sequence and its context. CDR3 size: 13 residues. Germline CDR1 MDHEN, CDR2 SYDVKM. J lost 11 bases, V lost 2 bases, and 6 bases had no gene match. The PCR ran on 60 Vbeta and 13 Jbeta primers. The method was immunoSEQ multiplex PCR; TCRdb's version includes in-frame clones alone and lacks a portion of them. The sample consists of roughly 180,000 clones, 85% of them appearing once. The data stem from a study of cytomegalovirus exposure and HLA in healthy donors. The sequenced sample consisted of PBMCs. The V and J genes are TRBV28 and TRBJ2-3; TRBD2 matches 8 bases. The source is a boy aged 2 to 9 in good health and CMV-seronegative. The CDR3 coding sequence is TGTGCCAGCAGTTTACTTCTAGCGGGCGGGCAGTATTTT. Protein sequence: CASSLLLAGGQYF.